These T cell receptor beta chains were read from a single sample in a study of blood T cell repertoires in COVID-19. The repertoire was sequenced with immunoSEQ multiplex PCR; TCRdb's copy has only in-frame clones and lacks some. The data show about 66,000 clones, approximately 91% seen once. Sequencing input: peripheral blood. Receptors were obtained from a human donor in a cohort sampled during active COVID-19. Both conserved end residues are part of each CDR3. D genes are given only for firm matches.

J gene: TRBJ2-5; V gene: TRBV2; D gene: -; CDR3 protein: CASQRGHLYQETQYF
J gene: TRBJ1-6; V gene: TRBV4-3; D gene: -; CDR3 protein: CASSQDLQGSLGNSPLHF
J gene: TRBJ1-2; V gene: TRBV25-1; D gene: -; CDR3 protein: CASSADSRGYGYTF
J gene: TRBJ2-1; V gene: TRBV10-3; D gene: -; CDR3 protein: CAIKAGAALYNEQFF
J gene: TRBJ2-2; V gene: TRBV9; D gene: -; CDR3 protein: CASSVDPSSANTGELFF
J gene: TRBJ2-5; V gene: TRBV11-3; D gene: TRBD1; CDR3 protein: CASSLGQGEETQYF
J gene: TRBJ1-4; V gene: TRBV6-5; D gene: -; CDR3 protein: CASSYYRGGEKLFF
J gene: TRBJ1-5; V gene: TRBV6-5; D gene: TRBD1; CDR3 protein: CASSRTGGYQPQHF
J gene: TRBJ2-1; V gene: TRBV6-2/TRBV6-3; D gene: -; CDR3 protein: CASSYSPPDGLYNEQFF
J gene: TRBJ2-3; V gene: TRBV19; D gene: TRBD1; CDR3 protein: CASSIGDRTDTQYF
J gene: TRBJ2-7; V gene: TRBV11-1; D gene: -; CDR3 protein: CASTPRSGLTYEQYF
J gene: TRBJ2-2; V gene: TRBV6-2/TRBV6-3; D gene: TRBD1; CDR3 protein: CASSYWGQGPNAGELFF
J gene: TRBJ1-1; V gene: TRBV24-1; D gene: -; CDR3 protein: CATSRQGFSEAFF
J gene: TRBJ2-3; V gene: TRBV7-2; D gene: TRBD2; CDR3 protein: CASSSLAGGITDTQYF
J gene: TRBJ2-3; V gene: TRBV7-8; D gene: TRBD2; CDR3 protein: CASSLTWTRDTDTQYF
J gene: TRBJ2-3; V gene: TRBV11-2; D gene: TRBD2; CDR3 protein: CASSSWSGVSTDTQYF
J gene: TRBJ2-7; V gene: TRBV18; D gene: -; CDR3 protein: CASSPPGAYEQYF
J gene: TRBJ1-1; V gene: TRBV7-2; D gene: -; CDR3 protein: CASSLSGQSMNTEAFF
J gene: TRBJ2-1; V gene: TRBV5-4; D gene: TRBD2; CDR3 protein: CASSLAAREDRNEQFF
J gene: TRBJ2-7; V gene: TRBV4-3; D gene: TRBD2; CDR3 protein: CASSQGNPLAGDSGTSYEQYF
J gene: TRBJ2-5; V gene: TRBV3-1/TRBV3-2; D gene: TRBD1; CDR3 protein: CASSRDRVGETQYF
J gene: TRBJ1-2; V gene: TRBV5-1; D gene: -; CDR3 protein: CASSESGLRYGYTF
J gene: TRBJ2-7; V gene: TRBV6-5; D gene: TRBD1; CDR3 protein: CASSRQGAFGEQYF
J gene: TRBJ1-1; V gene: TRBV6-1; D gene: -; CDR3 protein: CASSEGHMNTEAFF
J gene: TRBJ1-2; V gene: TRBV7-2; D gene: TRBD1; CDR3 protein: CASSLGDRDDGYTF
J gene: TRBJ1-2; V gene: TRBV10-3; D gene: -; CDR3 protein: CAISESYSNYGYTF
J gene: TRBJ2-7; V gene: TRBV5-4; D gene: TRBD1; CDR3 protein: CASSRDRSSPEQYF
J gene: TRBJ2-5; V gene: TRBV28; D gene: -; CDR3 protein: CASNSDPRETQYF
J gene: TRBJ1-3; V gene: TRBV5-4; D gene: TRBD1; CDR3 protein: CASSPTGSSGNTIYF
J gene: TRBJ2-1; V gene: TRBV19; D gene: TRBD2; CDR3 protein: CASSIRASGSLEQFF
J gene: TRBJ2-1; V gene: TRBV7-8; D gene: -; CDR3 protein: CASSFAQGSDEQFF
J gene: TRBJ1-1; V gene: TRBV9; D gene: TRBD1; CDR3 protein: CASSVTPRTGEAEAFF
J gene: TRBJ2-7; V gene: TRBV10-1; D gene: TRBD2; CDR3 protein: CASSDGAGELRSYEQYF
J gene: TRBJ1-3; V gene: TRBV20-1; D gene: -; CDR3 protein: CSTLRFGTIYF
J gene: TRBJ2-5; V gene: TRBV24-1; D gene: -; CDR3 protein: CATSDPTGKWQETQYF
J gene: TRBJ1-3; V gene: TRBV10-2; D gene: -; CDR3 protein: CASSESSDSGNTIYF
J gene: TRBJ1-2; V gene: TRBV6-5; D gene: TRBD1; CDR3 protein: CASRHSDQGAGGYTF
J gene: TRBJ2-5; V gene: TRBV7-2; D gene: TRBD2; CDR3 protein: CASSPQRGIETQYF
J gene: TRBJ2-3; V gene: TRBV19; D gene: TRBD2; CDR3 protein: CASSSSGNTDTQYF
J gene: TRBJ1-6; V gene: TRBV12-5; D gene: TRBD1; CDR3 protein: CASGLLPSGQVNSPLHF
J gene: TRBJ2-2; V gene: TRBV5-1; D gene: TRBD1; CDR3 protein: CASSWGQTSNTGELFF
J gene: TRBJ1-4; V gene: TRBV6-5; D gene: TRBD1; CDR3 protein: CASSHSGGPGEKLFF
J gene: TRBJ2-1; V gene: TRBV10-3; D gene: TRBD1; CDR3 protein: CAISRDRDNEQFF
J gene: TRBJ2-5; V gene: TRBV30; D gene: TRBD1; CDR3 protein: CAWNRDRGRGAQYF
J gene: TRBJ2-5; V gene: TRBV11-2; D gene: -; CDR3 protein: CASTPHGGAAASETQYF
J gene: TRBJ2-5; V gene: TRBV6-5; D gene: -; CDR3 protein: CASSYGGGGGQETQYF
J gene: TRBJ2-7; V gene: TRBV7-2; D gene: TRBD1; CDR3 protein: CASSQVDRGRYEQYF
J gene: TRBJ2-1; V gene: TRBV20-1; D gene: TRBD2; CDR3 protein: CSARGTSGGRGTYNEQFF
J gene: TRBJ2-7; V gene: TRBV5-4; D gene: -; CDR3 protein: CASSPGQTYEQYF
J gene: TRBJ2-3; V gene: TRBV6-5; D gene: TRBD1; CDR3 protein: CASRQGVTDTQYF
J gene: TRBJ2-4; V gene: TRBV2; D gene: -; CDR3 protein: CASSENLAKNIQYF